The present TCR beta chain was sequenced within a study of cytomegalovirus exposure and HLA in healthy donors. This clone was detected once. Its antigen is as yet unknown. The germline V gene has CDR1 SGHTA and CDR2 FQGTGA. CDR3 size: 15 residues. Germline trimming cut 4 bases from V and 6 bases from J; bases unmatched to any gene: 8. Study results and limitations: Presence/absence comparisons presumed near-even sequencing depth among donors. In a later analysis, TCR beta V- and J-gene trimming showed a link to a missense DCLRE1C variant. Other equally common chains were less clonally expanded than HLA-associated TCR beta chains, a later analysis showed. According to the study, roughly 160 TCR beta chains were cytomegalovirus-associated.

PCR used 60 Vbeta primers and 13 Jbeta primers. Clones were read by immunoSEQ multiplex PCR, and TCRdb kept only the in-frame ones, dropping some. The sample carries some 110,000 clones, around 70% recorded once. The TCR comes from a man aged 25-45 years in good health and CMV-seronegative. The chain carries TRBV7-3 and TRBJ2-1; 8 bases are shared with TRBD1. The sequencing sample was made of PBMCs. This chain's CDR3 is CASSSTGQAFNEQFF. CDR3 nucleotides: TGTGCCAGCAGCTCAACGGGACAGGCCTTCAATGAGCAGTTCTTC.